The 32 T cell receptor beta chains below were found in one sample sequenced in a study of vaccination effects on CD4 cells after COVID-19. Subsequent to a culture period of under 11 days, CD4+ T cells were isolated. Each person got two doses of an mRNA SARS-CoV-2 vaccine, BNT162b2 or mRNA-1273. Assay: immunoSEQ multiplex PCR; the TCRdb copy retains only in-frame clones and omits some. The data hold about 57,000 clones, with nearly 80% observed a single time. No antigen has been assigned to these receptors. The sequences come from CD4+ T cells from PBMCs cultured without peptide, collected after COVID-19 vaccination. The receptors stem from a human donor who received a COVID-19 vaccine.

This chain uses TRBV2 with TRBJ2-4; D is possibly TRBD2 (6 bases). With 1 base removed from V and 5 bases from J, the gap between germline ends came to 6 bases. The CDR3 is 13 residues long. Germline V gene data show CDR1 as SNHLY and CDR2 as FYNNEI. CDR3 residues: CASSEGEENIQYF. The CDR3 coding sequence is TGTGCCAGCAGTGAAGGGGAGGAAAACATTCAGTACTTC.

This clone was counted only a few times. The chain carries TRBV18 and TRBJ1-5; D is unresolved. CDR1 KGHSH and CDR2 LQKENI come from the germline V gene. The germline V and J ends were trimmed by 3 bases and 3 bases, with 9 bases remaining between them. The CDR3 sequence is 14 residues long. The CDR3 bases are TGTGCCAGCTCACCGAAACAGAACAATCAGCCCCAGCATTTT. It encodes CASSPKQNNQPQHF.

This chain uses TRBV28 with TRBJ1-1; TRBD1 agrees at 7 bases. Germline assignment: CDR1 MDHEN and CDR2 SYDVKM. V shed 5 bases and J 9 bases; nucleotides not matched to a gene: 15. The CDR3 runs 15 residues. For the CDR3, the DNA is TGTGCCAGCAGTGAACCCGGGACAGCCTCCCCAAAAGCTTTCTTT. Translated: CASSEPGTASPKAFF.

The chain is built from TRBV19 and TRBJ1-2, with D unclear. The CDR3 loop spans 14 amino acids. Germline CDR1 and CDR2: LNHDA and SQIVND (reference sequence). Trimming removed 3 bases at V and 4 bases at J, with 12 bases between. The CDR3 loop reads CASSMESGPYGYTF. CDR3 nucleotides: TGTGCCAGTAGTATGGAGTCCGGACCCTATGGCTACACCTTC.

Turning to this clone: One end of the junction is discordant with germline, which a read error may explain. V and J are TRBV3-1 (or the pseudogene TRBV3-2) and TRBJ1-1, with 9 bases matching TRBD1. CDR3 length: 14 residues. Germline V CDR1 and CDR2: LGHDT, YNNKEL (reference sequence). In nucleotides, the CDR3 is TGTGCCAACAGCCAAGCGACAGGGGGGGCTGAAGCTTTCTTT. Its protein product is CANSQATGGAEAFF.

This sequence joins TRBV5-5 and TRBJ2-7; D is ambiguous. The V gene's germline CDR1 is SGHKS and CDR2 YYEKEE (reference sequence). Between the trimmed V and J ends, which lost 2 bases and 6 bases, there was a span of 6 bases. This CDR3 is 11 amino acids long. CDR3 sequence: CASSLIGEQYF. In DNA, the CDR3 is TGTGCCAGCAGCTTAATTGGCGAGCAGTACTTC.

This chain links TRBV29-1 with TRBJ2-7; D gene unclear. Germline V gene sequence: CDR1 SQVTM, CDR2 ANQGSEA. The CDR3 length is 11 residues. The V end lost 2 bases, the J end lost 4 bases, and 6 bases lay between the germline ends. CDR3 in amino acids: CSVEWSYEQYF. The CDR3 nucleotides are TGCAGCGTTGAATGGAGTTACGAGCAGTACTTC.

The CDR3 nucleotides are TGTGCCAGCAGTCCCCGGGGAGAGAACACTGAAGCTTTCTTT. It translates to CASSPRGENTEAFF. This chain connects TRBV6-5 to TRBJ1-1; D uncertain. In germline, CDR1 is MNHEY, CDR2 SVGAGI. This CDR3 has 14 amino acids. Trimming shortened V by 5 bases and J by 1 base, and 11 bases separated the two germline ends.

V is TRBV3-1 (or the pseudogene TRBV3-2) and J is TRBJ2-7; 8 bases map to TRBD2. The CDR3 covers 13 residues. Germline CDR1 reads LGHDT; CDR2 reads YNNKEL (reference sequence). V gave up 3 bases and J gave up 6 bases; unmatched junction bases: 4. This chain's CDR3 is CASSHGGATEQYF. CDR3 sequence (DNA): TGTGCCAGCAGCCACGGGGGGGCGACCGAGCAGTACTTC.

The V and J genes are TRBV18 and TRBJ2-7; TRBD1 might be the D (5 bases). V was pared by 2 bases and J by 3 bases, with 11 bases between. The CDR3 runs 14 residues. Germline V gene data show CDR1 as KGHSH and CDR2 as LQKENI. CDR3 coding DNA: TGTGCCAGCTCACCAGGGGCGACCCTCTACGAGCAGTACTTC. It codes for CASSPGATLYEQYF. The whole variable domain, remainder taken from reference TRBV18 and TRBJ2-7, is NAGVMQNPRHLVRRRGQEARLRCSPMKGHSHVYWYRQLPEEGLKFMVYLQKENIIDESGMPKERFSAEFPKEGPSILRIQQVVRGDSAAYFCASSPGATLYEQYFGPGTRLTVT.

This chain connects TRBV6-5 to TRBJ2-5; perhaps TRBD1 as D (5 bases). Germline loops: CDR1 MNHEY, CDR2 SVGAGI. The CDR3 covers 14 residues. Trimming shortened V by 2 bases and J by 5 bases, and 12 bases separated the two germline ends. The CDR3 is CASSYRGKAETQYF. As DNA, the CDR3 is TGTGCCAGCAGTTACAGGGGAAAGGCGGAGACCCAGTACTTC.

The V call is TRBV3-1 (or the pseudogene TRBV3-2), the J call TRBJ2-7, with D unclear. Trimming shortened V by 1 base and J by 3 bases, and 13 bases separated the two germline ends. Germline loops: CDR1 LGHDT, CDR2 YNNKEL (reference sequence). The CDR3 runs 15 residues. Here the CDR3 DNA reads TGTGCCAGCAGCCAAGTTTTCGACCGTGACTACGAGCAGTACTTC. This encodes CASSQVFDRDYEQYF.

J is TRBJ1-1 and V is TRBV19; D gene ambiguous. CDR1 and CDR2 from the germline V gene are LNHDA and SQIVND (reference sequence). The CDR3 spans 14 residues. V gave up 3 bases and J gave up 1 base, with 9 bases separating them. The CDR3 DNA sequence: TGTGCCAGTAGTATTGGGCGAGCGAACACTGAAGCTTTCTTT. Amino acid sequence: CASSIGRANTEAFF.

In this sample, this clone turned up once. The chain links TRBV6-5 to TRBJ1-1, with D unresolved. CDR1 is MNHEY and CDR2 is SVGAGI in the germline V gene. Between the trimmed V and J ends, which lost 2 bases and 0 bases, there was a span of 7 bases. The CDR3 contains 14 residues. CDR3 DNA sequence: TGTGCCAGCAGTTACAAGGCCATGAACACTGAAGCTTTCTTT. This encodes CASSYKAMNTEAFF.

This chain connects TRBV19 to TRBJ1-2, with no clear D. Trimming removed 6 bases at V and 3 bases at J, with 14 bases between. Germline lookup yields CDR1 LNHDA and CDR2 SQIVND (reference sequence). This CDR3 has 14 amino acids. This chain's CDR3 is CASSPTMSDYGYTF. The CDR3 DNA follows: TGTGCCAGTAGCCCTACAATGTCGGACTATGGCTACACCTTC.

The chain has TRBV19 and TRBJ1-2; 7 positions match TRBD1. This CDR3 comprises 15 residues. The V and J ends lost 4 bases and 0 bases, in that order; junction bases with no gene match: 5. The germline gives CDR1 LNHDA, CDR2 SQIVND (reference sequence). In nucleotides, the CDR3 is TGTGCCAGTAGTACGACCGGGACAGCTAACTATGGCTACACCTTC. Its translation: CASSTTGTANYGYTF.

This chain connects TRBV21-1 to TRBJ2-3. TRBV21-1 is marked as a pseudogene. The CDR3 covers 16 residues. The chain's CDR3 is CASSKAGFFWADTQYF. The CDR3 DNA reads TGTGCCAGCAGCAAAGCCGGCTTTTTCTGGGCAGATACGCAGTATTTT.

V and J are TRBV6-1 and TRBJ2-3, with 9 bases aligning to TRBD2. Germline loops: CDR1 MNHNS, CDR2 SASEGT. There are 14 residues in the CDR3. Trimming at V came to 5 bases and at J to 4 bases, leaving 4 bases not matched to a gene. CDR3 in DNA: TGTGCCAGCAGTCCCGGACTAGCGTCAGATACGCAGTATTTT. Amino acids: CASSPGLASDTQYF.

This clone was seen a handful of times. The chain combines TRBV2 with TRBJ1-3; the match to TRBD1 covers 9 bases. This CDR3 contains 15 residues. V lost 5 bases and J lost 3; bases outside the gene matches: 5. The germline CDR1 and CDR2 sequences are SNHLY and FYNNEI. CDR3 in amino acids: CASSQQGASGNTIYF. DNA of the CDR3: TGTGCCAGCAGTCAACAGGGGGCAAGTGGAAACACCATATATTTT.

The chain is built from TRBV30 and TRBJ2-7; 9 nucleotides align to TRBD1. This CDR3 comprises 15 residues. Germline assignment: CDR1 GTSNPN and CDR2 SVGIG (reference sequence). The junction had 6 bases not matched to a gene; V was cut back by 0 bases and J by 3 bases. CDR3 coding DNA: TGTGCCTGGAGTGTTGGGACAGGGAGATTCTACGAGCAGTACTTC. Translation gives CAWSVGTGRFYEQYF.

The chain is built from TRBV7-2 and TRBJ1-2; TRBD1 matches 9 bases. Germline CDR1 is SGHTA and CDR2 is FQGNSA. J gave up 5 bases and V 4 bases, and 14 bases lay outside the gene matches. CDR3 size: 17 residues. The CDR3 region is CASSSRPAGQGHYGYTF. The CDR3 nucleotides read TGTGCCAGCAGCTCTAGGCCCGCGGGACAGGGACATTATGGCTACACCTTC.

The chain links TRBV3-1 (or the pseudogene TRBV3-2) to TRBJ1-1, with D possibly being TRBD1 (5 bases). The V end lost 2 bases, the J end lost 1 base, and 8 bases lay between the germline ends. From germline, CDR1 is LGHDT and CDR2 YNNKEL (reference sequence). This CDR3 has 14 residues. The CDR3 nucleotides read TGTGCCAGCAGCCAAAACAGGTGGAACACTGAAGCTTTCTTT. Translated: CASSQNRWNTEAFF.

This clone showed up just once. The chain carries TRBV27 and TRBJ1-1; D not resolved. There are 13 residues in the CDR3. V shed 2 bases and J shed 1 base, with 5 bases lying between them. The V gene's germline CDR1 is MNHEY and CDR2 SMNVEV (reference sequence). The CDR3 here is CASSLGQNTEAFF. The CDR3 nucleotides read TGTGCCAGCAGTTTAGGGCAGAACACTGAAGCTTTCTTT.

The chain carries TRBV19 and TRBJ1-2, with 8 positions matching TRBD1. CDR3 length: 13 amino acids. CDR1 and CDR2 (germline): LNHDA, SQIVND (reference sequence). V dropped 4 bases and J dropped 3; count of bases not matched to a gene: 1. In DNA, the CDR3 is TGTGCCAGTAGTAAGGGACAGGACTATGGCTACACCTTC. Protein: CASSKGQDYGYTF.

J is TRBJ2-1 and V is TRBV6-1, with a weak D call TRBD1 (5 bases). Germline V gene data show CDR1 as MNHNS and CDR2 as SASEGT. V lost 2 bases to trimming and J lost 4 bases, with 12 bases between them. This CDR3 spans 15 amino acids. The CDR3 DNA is TGTGCCAGCAGTGAAAGGGGTTTCGGGTACAATGAGCAGTTCTTC. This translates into CASSERGFGYNEQFF.

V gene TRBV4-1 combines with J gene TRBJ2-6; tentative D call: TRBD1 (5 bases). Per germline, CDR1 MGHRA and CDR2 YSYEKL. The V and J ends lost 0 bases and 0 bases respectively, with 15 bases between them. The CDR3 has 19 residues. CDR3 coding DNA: TGCGCCAGCAGCCAAGATTCGCCTAGGGGTAGCTCTGGGGCCAACGTCCTGACTTTC. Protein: CASSQDSPRGSSGANVLTF.

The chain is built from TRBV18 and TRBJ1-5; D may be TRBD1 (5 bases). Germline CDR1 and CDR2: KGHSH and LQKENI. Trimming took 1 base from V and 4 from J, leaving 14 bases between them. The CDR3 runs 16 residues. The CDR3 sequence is CASSPRSTGSNQPQHF. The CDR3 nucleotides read TGTGCCAGCTCACCACGGTCCACAGGCTCTAATCAGCCCCAGCATTTT.

CDR3: CASSFGQGTEAFF. CDR3 DNA sequence: TGTGCCAGCAGCTTTGGACAGGGCACTGAAGCTTTCTTT. The chain uses TRBV5-5 and TRBJ1-1; 8 bases are shared with TRBD1. This CDR3 comprises 13 residues. Germline assignment: CDR1 SGHKS and CDR2 YYEKEE (reference sequence). After removal of 2 bases from V and 4 bases from J, the junction contained 1 base not matched to a gene.

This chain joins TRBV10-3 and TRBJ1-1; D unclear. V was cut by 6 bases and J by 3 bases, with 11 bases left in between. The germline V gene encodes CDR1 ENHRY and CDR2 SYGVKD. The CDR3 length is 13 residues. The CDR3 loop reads CAISRTPDTEAFF. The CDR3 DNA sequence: TGTGCCATCAGCCGTACACCGGACACTGAAGCTTTCTTT.

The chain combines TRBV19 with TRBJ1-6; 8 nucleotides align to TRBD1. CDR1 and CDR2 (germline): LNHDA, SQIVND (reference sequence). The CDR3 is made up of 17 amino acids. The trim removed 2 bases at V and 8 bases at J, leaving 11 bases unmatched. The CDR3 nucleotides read TGTGCCAGTAGTATATGGTCAGGGGGCCGCCCATATTCACCCCTCCACTTT. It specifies CASSIWSGGRPYSPLHF. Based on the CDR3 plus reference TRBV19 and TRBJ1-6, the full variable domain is DGGITQSPKYLFRKEGQNVTLSCEQNLNHDAMYWYRQDPGQGLRLIYYSQIVNDFQKGDIAEGYSVSREKKESFPLTVTSAQKNPTAFYLCASSIWSGGRPYSPLHFGNGTRLTVT.

The CDR3 spells CASSIRTEGSSPLHF. The CDR3 DNA reads as TGTGCCAGTAGTATTCGCACAGAGGGGAGTTCACCCCTCCACTTT. The genes are TRBV19 and TRBJ1-6; a weak D match, TRBD1 (5 bases). The CDR3 sequence is 15 residues long. Germline assignment: CDR1 LNHDA and CDR2 SQIVND (reference sequence). V was pared by 3 bases and J by 9 bases, with 15 bases between.

CDR3 DNA sequence: TGTGCCAGTACCGTTGACAGGGGATGGGCTTTCTTT. This translates into CASTVDRGWAFF. The rearrangement uses TRBV19 and TRBJ1-1; TRBD1 aligns across 8 bases. Germline-derived CDR1 and CDR2 are LNHDA and SQIVND (reference sequence). This CDR3 has 12 amino acids. V was pared by 7 bases and J by 11 bases, with 9 bases of the junction left unmatched.